These 21 T cell receptor beta chains came from one sample sequenced in a study of memory CD4+ T cells and cytomegalovirus serostatus. Single viable CD3+CD4+CD8-CD45RO+ cells were sorted as the memory CD4+ T cells. Clones were sequenced by immunoSEQ multiplex PCR, and TCRdb holds only the in-frame ones, with some missing. Of approximately 74,000 clones in the sample, around 76% were seen once. The source material was memory CD4+ T cells from blood. These receptors were obtained from an adult in good health and CMV-seropositive.

The J gene is TRBJ1-1, the V gene TRBV25-1, with D possibly matching TRBD1 (5 bases). This CDR3 spans 14 amino acids. V was pared by 3 bases and J by 4 bases, with 12 bases between. In germline, CDR1 is MGHDK, CDR2 SYGVNS. CDR3 residues: CASSELTRGTEAFF. CDR3 DNA: TGTGCCAGCAGTGAGCTCACAAGGGGCACTGAAGCTTTCTTT.

The chain links TRBV7-2 to TRBJ1-2; maybe TRBD1 (6 bases). The ends were cut back, 1 base at V and 8 bases at J, with 14 bases in the middle. The CDR3 is made up of 14 amino acids. Germline V gene data show CDR1 as SGHTA and CDR2 as FQGNSA. The DNA for the CDR3 is TGTGCCAGCAGCTTAGGTGCTCAAGGGGGGGGCTACACCTTC. Translation: CASSLGAQGGGYTF.

By share of the sample, this clone is medium-sized. The chain employs TRBV11-3 and TRBJ2-7; possible D gene TRBD2, 6 bases. CDR3 size: 18 residues. Per germline, CDR1 SGHNT and CDR2 YENEEA. Trimming removed 2 bases from V and 3 bases from J, with 23 bases in between. The CDR3 nucleotides read TGTGCCAGCAGCTTATACAGATCCGGGGGAGGAGGGCTCTACGAGCAGTACTTC. It encodes CASSLYRSGGGGLYEQYF.

This clone occurred once. CDR3 residues: CASSVYQRDLYEQYF. As DNA, the CDR3 is TGTGCCAGCAGCGTGTACCAGCGGGATCTTTACGAGCAGTACTTC. The chain joins TRBV5-6 to TRBJ2-7, with 7 positions matching TRBD2. Trimming at V came to 4 bases and at J to 4 bases, leaving 11 bases not matched to a gene. There are 15 residues in the CDR3. The germline gives CDR1 SGHDT, CDR2 YYEEEE.

V is TRBV15 and J is TRBJ1-4, with a possible D match to TRBD1 (6 bases). From germline, CDR1 is LNHNV and CDR2 YYDKDF (reference sequence). Trimming took off 6 bases at V and 8 bases at J, with 16 bases between the two ends. This CDR3 has 14 residues. The CDR3 DNA reads as TGTGCCACCAGTGTGGGGGGCACGGGCGAAAAACTGTTTTTT. Translated: CATSVGGTGEKLFF. The full variable domain, rest sourced from reference TRBV15 and TRBJ1-4, is DAMVIQNPRYQVTQFGKPVTLSCSQTLNHNVMYWYQQKSSQAPKLLFHYYDKDFNNEADTPDNFQSRRPNTSFCFLDIRSPGLGDTAMYLCATSVGGTGEKLFFGSGTQLSVL.

This clone was detected only a few times. The chain uses TRBV28 and TRBJ2-7; TRBD1 aligns across 9 bases. The CDR3 loop spans 15 amino acids. Germline V gene data show CDR1 as MDHEN and CDR2 as SYDVKM. The J segment lost 7 bases and the V segment lost 2 bases, leaving 9 bases of the junction unmatched. The DNA of the CDR3 is TGTGCCAGCAGTTTACCCCTACAGGGGGCGGAAGAGCAGTACTTC. The encoded protein is CASSLPLQGAEEQYF.

The chain employs TRBV19 and TRBJ1-3; perhaps TRBD1 as D (5 bases). The V end was cut by 6 bases, the J end by 0 bases, with 18 bases between. The CDR3 consists of 17 residues. Looked up from germline, CDR1 is LNHDA and CDR2 is SQIVND (reference sequence). The CDR3 is CASRNWAGSPSGNTIYF. CDR3 bases: TGTGCCAGTAGGAACTGGGCAGGGTCCCCCTCTGGAAACACCATATATTTT. Using reference TRBV19 and TRBJ1-3 for the parts outside the CDR3, the full variable domain is DGGITQSPKYLFRKEGQNVTLSCEQNLNHDAMYWYRQDPGQGLRLIYYSQIVNDFQKGDIAEGYSVSREKKESFPLTVTSAQKNPTAFYLCASRNWAGSPSGNTIYFGEGSWLTVV.

J is TRBJ2-2 and V is TRBV28; D possibly corresponds to TRBD2 (5 bases). Trimming left V 2 bases short and J 3 bases short, with 7 bases between. Germline values: CDR1 MDHEN, CDR2 SYDVKM. The CDR3 covers 14 residues. Written as DNA, the CDR3 is TGTGCCAGCAGTTTAGAGGGATACACCGGGGAGCTGTTTTTT. This codes for CASSLEGYTGELFF.

The V and J genes are TRBV4-3 and TRBJ2-1; the D is unclear. This CDR3 has 18 amino acids. Germline V CDR1 and CDR2: LGHNA, YSLEER. Trimming stripped 0 bases from V and 8 bases from J, with 23 bases between. CDR3 protein: CASSQDFRGFAPFHEQFF. DNA for the CDR3: TGCGCCAGCAGCCAAGATTTTCGCGGTTTTGCCCCATTCCATGAGCAGTTCTTC.

This clone has a handful of counts. The V call is TRBV5-1, the J call TRBJ2-7, with TRBD1 matching over 7 bases. V gave up 4 bases and J gave up 0 bases; unmatched junction bases: 4. The germline CDR1 and CDR2 sequences are SGHRS and YFSETQ. This CDR3 has 14 amino acids. Here the CDR3 reads CASSEQGSSYEQYF. The CDR3 bases are TGCGCCAGCAGCGAACAGGGGAGCTCCTACGAGCAGTACTTC.

This rearrangement joins TRBV20-1 to TRBJ1-2, with no clear D. The V end lost 5 bases, the J end lost 3 bases, and 7 bases lay between the germline ends. This CDR3 comprises 11 residues. Germline-derived CDR1 and CDR2 are DFQATT and SNEGSKA (reference sequence). In DNA form, the CDR3 reads TGCAGTGCTGAACAGTACTATGGCTACACCTTC. Residues: CSAEQYYGYTF.

The V call is TRBV11-2, the J call TRBJ2-7; 8 nucleotides match TRBD1. The CDR3 is 13 residues long. J gave up 3 bases and V 6 bases, and 4 bases lay outside the gene matches. In germline, CDR1 is SGHAT, CDR2 FQNNGV. The CDR3 loop reads CASRVTGVYEQYF. In nucleotides, the CDR3 is TGTGCCAGCAGGGTGACAGGGGTCTACGAGCAGTACTTC.

V usage is TRBV6-1 and J usage is TRBJ2-3, with D possibly TRBD2 on 5 matching bases. Trimming pared 6 bases from V and 0 bases from J, leaving 10 bases between. The CDR3 is 14 residues long. Germline values: CDR1 MNHNS, CDR2 SASEGT. The CDR3 spells CASRSGGSTDTQYF. The DNA for the CDR3 is TGTGCCAGCAGGAGTGGCGGGAGCACAGATACGCAGTATTTT.

CDR3 loop: CASSEDARGLDTQYF. CDR3 bases: TGTGCCAGCAGTGAAGACGCACGGGGGTTAGATACGCAGTATTTT. The J gene is TRBJ2-3, the V gene TRBV2; weak D call: TRBD2 (6 bases). Germline V gene data show CDR1 as SNHLY and CDR2 as FYNNEI. This CDR3 is 15 amino acids long. Trimming pared 1 base from V and 5 bases from J, leaving 13 bases between.

The chain is built from TRBV7-9 and TRBJ2-1; D is ambiguous. Trimming shortened V by 4 bases and J by 0 bases, and 4 bases separated the two germline ends. The germline V gene has CDR1 SEHNR and CDR2 FQNEAQ (reference sequence). The CDR3 sequence is 13 residues long. The CDR3 coding sequence is TGTGCCAGCAGCTCCCTCTCCTACAATGAGCAGTTCTTC. It is translated as CASSSLSYNEQFF.

The rearrangement links TRBV15 to TRBJ1-2; D might be TRBD1 (5 bases). This CDR3 has 14 amino acids. Germline CDR1 is LNHNV and CDR2 is YYDKDF (reference sequence). V dropped 1 base and J dropped 5 bases, with 11 bases sitting between them. The chain's CDR3 is CATSRGRGWYGYTF. Written as DNA, the CDR3 is TGTGCCACCAGCAGAGGTCGGGGGTGGTATGGCTACACCTTC.

The chain recombines TRBV6-5 with TRBJ1-5; D gene unclear. Per the germline V gene, CDR1 is MNHEY and CDR2 is SVGAGI. This CDR3 is built from 15 residues. The V and J ends lost 2 bases and 2 bases respectively, with 10 bases between them. The CDR3 region is CASSYGPNGNQPQHF. The CDR3 region has the DNA TGTGCCAGCAGTTACGGGCCGAACGGCAATCAGCCCCAGCATTTT.

The chain employs TRBV6-1 and TRBJ2-2; D unclear. Trimming stripped 3 bases from V and 0 bases from J, with 11 bases between. There are 16 residues in the CDR3. Germline CDR1 and CDR2: MNHNS and SASEGT. The CDR3, as DNA: TGTGCCAGCAGTGATCATTACAGTTCGAACACCGGGGAGCTGTTTTTT. Encoded protein: CASSDHYSSNTGELFF.

This chain connects TRBV7-6 to TRBJ2-2; 8 positions agree with TRBD2. After removal of 1 base from V and 1 base from J, the junction contained 5 bases not matched to a gene. There are 17 residues in the CDR3. The germline V gene encodes CDR1 SGHVS and CDR2 FNYEAQ. The CDR3 bases are TGTGCCAGCAGCTTAGGAGGGCTAGCGGGGAACACCGGGGAGCTGTTTTTT. Residues: CASSLGGLAGNTGELFF.

V gene TRBV5-5 combines with J gene TRBJ1-1; 9 bases match TRBD1. J was trimmed by 4 bases and V by 1 base; bases with no gene match: 5. CDR1 and CDR2 from the germline V gene are SGHKS and YYEKEE (reference sequence). CDR3 length: 15 amino acids. CDR3 residues: CASSLLTGGITEAFF. The CDR3, as DNA: TGTGCCAGCAGCTTGCTGACAGGGGGGATCACTGAAGCTTTCTTT.

The chain couples TRBV6-1 to TRBJ2-1; a weak D match, TRBD2 (5 bases). V was shortened by 1 base and J by 12 bases, with 16 bases between the two germline ends. Germline lookup yields CDR1 MNHNS and CDR2 SASEGT. This CDR3 comprises 14 residues. The CDR3 is CASSEGRGVGSQFF. The CDR3 nucleotides read TGTGCCAGCAGTGAAGGTCGGGGTGTGGGATCGCAGTTCTTC.